This T cell receptor beta chain emerged from a study of PD-1 blockade in classical Hodgkin lymphoma. CDR1 and CDR2 (germline): MNHNS, SASEGT. Trimming took 3 bases from V and 3 from J; bases not matched to a gene: 5. The CDR3 covers 15 residues. The table came from immunoSEQ multiplex PCR; TCRdb's copy has only in-frame clones and leaves some out. Of over 35,000 clones in the sample, 87% are singletons; the top ten hold approximately 10%. Brentuximab vedotin exposure varied, and every patient relapsed after autologous stem cell transplantation. The sequence derives from a human donor with classical Hodgkin lymphoma. The specimen comprised peripheral blood mononuclear cells (PBMCs), sampled at baseline. The rearrangement joins TRBV6-1 to TRBJ2-3; 8 bases agree with TRBD2. For the CDR3, the DNA is TGTGCCAGCAGTGACCGGGGGGGGAGGACAGATACGCAGTATTTT. Its translation is CASSDRGGRTDTQYF.